The 31 T cell receptor beta chains below all came from one sample that was sequenced in a study of T cell repertoires in cytomegalovirus infection. MiXCR was run by TCRdb on the reads, yielding one entry per CDR3 protein. The sample has around 310,000 distinct CDR3 sequences; roughly 16% are singletons. Specimen: PBMCs. These receptors were taken from a human donor in good health (CMV status not recorded). Some clones in this sample may be carry-over from other donors' samples.

The chain couples TRBV12-5 to TRBJ1-2; no clear D gene. The V gene lost 7 bases and the J gene lost 9 bases, with 9 bases spanning the gap. CDR1 and CDR2 (germline): LGHNT, FRNRAP. CDR3 size: 10 residues. CDR3 sequence reads: CASAGLRYTF. CDR3 nucleotide sequence: TGTGCTAGTGCAGGTTTGCGCTACACCTTC.

There are many counts of this clonotype. The V gene is TRBV4-2, the J gene TRBJ2-1, with D unresolved. Germline V gene lookup returns CDR1 LGHNA and CDR2 YNFKEQ. The CDR3 has 14 amino acids. Trimming left V 1 base short and J 1 base short, with 5 bases between. Here the CDR3 DNA reads TGTGCCAGCAGCCAAGTGGGTTCCTACAATGAGCAGTTCTTC. Its translation: CASSQVGSYNEQFF.

This chain connects TRBV10-3 to TRBJ1-5, with no clear D. This CDR3 is built from 17 residues. Trimming stripped 3 bases from V and 5 bases from J, with 20 bases between. Germline V lookup: CDR1 ENHRY, CDR2 SYGVKD. The CDR3 sequence is CAISESLQTPYDQPQHF. CDR3 sequence (DNA): TGTGCCATCAGTGAATCCCTTCAGACCCCATACGATCAGCCCCAGCATTTT.

The chain has TRBV20-1 and TRBJ2-3; TRBD1 might be the D (6 bases). Trimming pared 1 base from V and 5 bases from J, leaving 13 bases between. The CDR3 spans 14 residues. From germline, CDR1 is DFQATT and CDR2 SNEGSKA (reference sequence). The CDR3 nucleotides are TGCAGTGCTAGAGGGACAGACCCTCGAGATACGCAGTATTTT. Residues: CSARGTDPRDTQYF.

This clonotype was observed many times. This chain connects TRBV6-1 to TRBJ1-5, with D possibly TRBD1 on 5 matching bases. Per the germline V gene, CDR1 is MNHNS and CDR2 is SASEGT. Between the trimmed V and J ends, which lost 10 bases and 0 bases, there was a span of 16 bases. The CDR3 runs to 15 residues. The CDR3 region has the DNA TGTGCCACCCTTCCATGGACATATAGCAATCAGCCCCAGCATTTT. Translated, it gives CATLPWTYSNQPQHF.

The gene calls are TRBV20-1 and TRBJ1-4; D is unclear. CDR3 length: 15 residues. V gave up 5 bases and J gave up 0 bases, with 13 bases separating them. Per germline, CDR1 DFQATT and CDR2 SNEGSKA (reference sequence). The CDR3 spells CSARPPVATNEKLFF. The CDR3 region has the DNA TGCAGTGCTCGACCCCCAGTTGCAACTAATGAAAAACTGTTTTTT.

This clonotype has ten or more counts. V usage is TRBV7-2 and J usage is TRBJ2-2; the D gene is possibly TRBD2 (7 bases). With 5 bases removed from V and 4 bases from J, the gap between germline ends came to 17 bases. Germline loops: CDR1 SGHTA, CDR2 FQGNSA. CDR3 length: 16 amino acids. CDR3 amino acids: CASSPAGGQGTGELFF. The CDR3 DNA reads TGTGCCAGCAGCCCCGCCGGGGGGCAAGGCACCGGGGAGCTGTTTTTT.

V usage is TRBV28 and J usage is TRBJ2-7; 8 bases agree with TRBD1. Unmatched junction bases numbered 6, after V lost 6 bases and J lost 2 bases. CDR3 length equals 14 residues. Germline CDR1 MDHEN, CDR2 SYDVKM. In DNA, the CDR3 is TGTGCCAGCAGCCTGACAGGGGACACCTACGAGCAGTACTTC. This translates into CASSLTGDTYEQYF.

This clonotype was detected only a few times. The J gene is TRBJ2-7, the V gene TRBV4-1; 10 bases align to TRBD2. V was pared by 0 bases and J by 1 base, with 12 bases of the junction left unmatched. Germline lookup yields CDR1 MGHRA and CDR2 YSYEKL. The CDR3 is 19 amino acids. The CDR3 loop is CASSQDLRPSGGRSYEQYF. CDR3 bases: TGCGCCAGCAGCCAAGATCTTAGGCCTAGCGGGGGTCGTTCCTACGAGCAGTACTTC.

The rearrangement links TRBV7-2 to TRBJ1-2; 8 bases line up with TRBD1. Losses at the gene ends were 1 base for V and 3 bases for J; bases not matched to a gene: 7. This CDR3 region has 16 residues. Looked up from germline, CDR1 is SGHTA and CDR2 is FQGNSA. In DNA, the CDR3 is TGTGCCAGCAGCTTAGTCCCCACAGGGGGGGACTATGGCTACACCTTC. It specifies CASSLVPTGGDYGYTF.

The V and J genes are TRBV27 and TRBJ2-7; D is uncertain. V lost 6 bases and J lost 7, with 10 bases in between. The CDR3 totals 11 residues. Germline CDR1 reads MNHEY; CDR2 reads SMNVEV (reference sequence). The CDR3 reads CASRGKGEQYF. The CDR3 nucleotides read TGTGCCAGCAGGGGTAAGGGTGAGCAGTACTTC.

This clonotype was detected many times. The CDR3 loop reads CASSYWDRSKVEAFF. CDR3 sequence (DNA): TGTGCCAGCAGTTACTGGGACAGAAGTAAGGTTGAAGCTTTCTTT. V and J are TRBV6-2 or TRBV6-3 and TRBJ1-1; 7 nucleotides match TRBD1. There are 15 residues in the CDR3. Germline V gene lookup returns CDR1 MNHEY and CDR2 SVGEGT. J gave up 7 bases and V 1 base, and 9 bases lay outside the gene matches.

V is TRBV25-1 and J is TRBJ2-5; perhaps TRBD1 as D (6 bases). V was pared by 3 bases and J by 7 bases, with 12 bases between. Germline CDR1 reads MGHDK; CDR2 reads SYGVNS. This CDR3 is built from 13 residues. The CDR3 loop is CASSDSLGGTQYF. The DNA of the CDR3 is TGTGCCAGCAGTGACTCCCTAGGGGGGACCCAGTACTTC. Filled out from reference TRBV25-1 and TRBJ2-5, the complete variable domain reads EADIYQTPRYLVIGTGKKITLECSQTMGHDKMYWYQQDPGMELHLIHYSYGVNSTEKGDLSSESTVSRIRTEHFPLTLESARPSHTSQYLCASSDSLGGTQYFGPGTRLLVL.

This clonotype was picked up a small number of times. The genes are TRBV19 and TRBJ1-2; the D is unclear. Looked up from germline, CDR1 is LNHDA and CDR2 is SQIVND (reference sequence). The CDR3 consists of 14 residues. Between the trimmed V and J ends, which lost 3 bases and 6 bases, there was a span of 14 bases. CDR3 bases: TGTGCCAGTAGTATCCTCTTCGGTAATCATGGCTACACCTTC. Translation gives CASSILFGNHGYTF.

The CDR3 protein is CASSYSLITNGDYGYTF. Written as DNA, the CDR3 is TGTGCCAGCAGTTACTCCCTCATCACCAACGGCGACTATGGCTACACCTTC. This chain connects TRBV6-2 or TRBV6-3 to TRBJ1-2; D call uncertain. The CDR3 consists of 17 residues. Trimming left V 0 bases short and J 3 bases short, with 17 bases between. The V gene's germline CDR1 is MNHEY and CDR2 SVGEGT.

This clonotype came up many times. The gene calls are TRBV7-2 and TRBJ1-2; 7 positions agree with TRBD1. Trimming removed 1 base from V and 5 bases from J; junction bases left unmatched: 7. Germline V CDR1 and CDR2: SGHTA, FQGNSA. This CDR3 has 15 residues. CDR3 sequence: CASSLVDGTAYGYTF. CDR3 DNA: TGTGCCAGCAGCTTAGTTGATGGGACAGCGTATGGCTACACCTTC.

The chain combines TRBV19 with TRBJ2-3; no firm D call. Germline V gene sequence: CDR1 LNHDA, CDR2 SQIVND (reference sequence). The CDR3 covers 14 residues. V lost 5 bases, J lost 2 bases, and 11 bases lay in between. The CDR3 DNA reads TGTGCCAGTAGTTCGGGTGCTATCACAGATACGCAGTATTTT. It yields the protein CASSSGAITDTQYF.

This clonotype was counted many times. V and J are TRBV7-9 and TRBJ1-2; D unclear. V was shortened by 4 bases and J by 1 base, with 19 bases between the two germline ends. Germline CDR1 reads SEHNR; CDR2 reads FQNEAQ (reference sequence). The CDR3 runs 17 residues. CDR3 region: CASSSSRDEDLNYGYTF. The CDR3 nucleotides read TGTGCCAGCAGCTCATCGCGGGATGAGGACCTTAACTATGGCTACACCTTC.

This clonotype came up many times. The V call is TRBV6-5, the J call TRBJ2-3, with D possibly matching TRBD1 (5 bases). Germline V CDR1 and CDR2: MNHEY, SVGAGI. This CDR3 spans 14 amino acids. The ends were cut back, 4 bases at V and 4 bases at J, with 12 bases in the middle. CDR3 amino acids: CASSSTAKADTQYF. The CDR3 nucleotides are TGTGCCAGCAGTTCGACAGCGAAGGCAGATACGCAGTATTTT.

This clonotype has a count of ten or more. The rearrangement joins TRBV4-1 to TRBJ1-4; D perhaps matches TRBD1 (6 bases). V shed 2 bases and J shed 1 base, with 14 bases lying between them. Germline V gene sequence: CDR1 MGHRA, CDR2 YSYEKL. The CDR3 is 17 amino acids. As DNA, the CDR3 is TGCGCCAGCAGCCAATCAACAGGGATGTTAACTAATGAAAAACTGTTTTTT. Its protein is CASSQSTGMLTNEKLFF.

Regarding this clonotype: Germline and junction disagree at one end, which may indicate a read error. This rearrangement joins TRBV18 to TRBJ2-5; 8 bases are shared with TRBD1. The CDR3 is made up of 14 amino acids. Germline CDR1 KGHSH, CDR2 LQKENI. Written as DNA, the CDR3 is TGTGCCAGCTCACCAAGACAGGGGCTGGAGACCCAGTGCTTC. This sequence encodes CASSPRQGLETQCF.

This clonotype turned up a few times. J is TRBJ2-3 and V is TRBV5-4; D remains ambiguous. Germline V gene data show CDR1 as SGHNT and CDR2 as YYREEE (reference sequence). This CDR3 has 16 residues. V was pared by 0 bases and J by 2 bases, with 13 bases between. The DNA for the CDR3 is TGTGCCAGCAGCTTGGTGTCACTAACAAACACAGATACGCAGTATTTT. Its translation: CASSLVSLTNTDTQYF. The entire variable domain, with the rest obtained from reference TRBV5-4 and TRBJ2-3, is as follows: ETGVTQSPTHLIKTRGQQVTLRCSSQSGHNTVSWYQQALGQGPQFIFQYYREEENGRGNFPPRFSGLQFPNYSSELNVNALELDDSALYLCASSLVSLTNTDTQYFGPGTRLTVL.

The chain recombines TRBV19 with TRBJ2-3; TRBD2 is a possible D gene (5 bases). CDR3 length equals 16 residues. Trimming pared 1 base from V and 1 base from J, leaving 12 bases between. The germline V gene encodes CDR1 LNHDA and CDR2 SQIVND (reference sequence). In DNA, the CDR3 is TGTGCCAGTAGTATAGCGGCGGGTTTGCGCACAGATACGCAGTATTTT. Translated, it gives CASSIAAGLRTDTQYF.

J is TRBJ2-1 and V is TRBV11-3; D unresolved. V lost 6 bases to trimming and J lost 6 bases, with 6 bases between them. This CDR3 is 11 amino acids long. Per the germline V gene, CDR1 is SGHNT and CDR2 is YENEEA. In nucleotides, the CDR3 is TGTGCCAGCAGTAGGGCCAATGAGCAGTTCTTC. It codes for CASSRANEQFF.

This chain joins TRBV20-1 and TRBJ2-5; no definite D call. This CDR3 is built from 10 residues. Germline-derived CDR1 and CDR2 are DFQATT and SNEGSKA (reference sequence). V was shortened by 3 bases and J by 4 bases, with 3 bases between the two germline ends. CDR3 in amino acids: CSASGETQYF. In DNA, the CDR3 is TGCAGTGCTAGCGGAGAGACCCAGTACTTC.

This clonotype was observed many times. The chain is built from TRBV7-9 and TRBJ1-5, with a weak D call TRBD1 (5 bases). V was shortened by 5 bases and J by 2 bases, with 22 bases between the two germline ends. Germline CDR1 SEHNR, CDR2 FQNEAQ (reference sequence). This CDR3 spans 18 amino acids. CDR3 protein: CASSRWEGVSPRNQPQHF. In nucleotides, the CDR3 is TGTGCCAGCAGCCGCTGGGAAGGGGTAAGCCCCCGCAATCAGCCCCAGCATTTT.

This clonotype was observed a handful of times. The chain carries TRBV24-1 and TRBJ2-1; D unresolved. Trimming took off 11 bases at V and 7 bases at J, with 14 bases between the two ends. Germline values: CDR1 KGHDR, CDR2 SFDVKD. The CDR3 is 12 amino acids. CDR3 DNA sequence: TGTGCCAGCGCAGGCCTGTCAAATGAGCAGTTCTTC. This gives the protein CASAGLSNEQFF.

This clonotype came up a few times. The chain employs TRBV20-1 and TRBJ1-2; D uncertain. Trimming took 0 bases from V and 8 from J, leaving 13 bases between them. The CDR3 extends over 13 amino acids. Germline values: CDR1 DFQATT, CDR2 SNEGSKA (reference sequence). The CDR3 is CSARDQVGFGYTF. CDR3 nucleotide sequence: TGCAGTGCTAGAGATCAGGTGGGCTTCGGCTACACCTTC.

This clonotype was observed at least ten times. The chain joins TRBV7-2 to TRBJ1-4; D is ambiguous. This CDR3 has 13 amino acids. Trimming left V 4 bases short and J 7 bases short, with 10 bases between. In germline, CDR1 is SGHTA, CDR2 FQGNSA. CDR3 region: CASSSRAAEKLFF. CDR3 DNA: TGTGCCAGCAGCTCCAGAGCGGCTGAAAAACTGTTTTTT.

This clonotype was recorded a few times. The V call is TRBV2, the J call TRBJ2-1, with 9 bases fitting TRBD2. This CDR3 contains 15 residues. Germline V lookup: CDR1 SNHLY, CDR2 FYNNEI. The V gene end was trimmed by 3 bases and the J gene end by 10 bases; junction bases not matched to a gene: 10. The CDR3 loop is CASSEGLAPPLEQFF. The CDR3 nucleotides are TGTGCCAGCAGTGAGGGACTAGCACCCCCGTTAGAGCAGTTCTTC.

This clonotype was seen ten or more times. The chain joins TRBV15 to TRBJ1-1; D not certain. Trimming shortened V by 1 base and J by 4 bases, and 13 bases separated the two germline ends. The CDR3 has 15 residues. Per the germline V gene, CDR1 is LNHNV and CDR2 is YYDKDF (reference sequence). CDR3 region: CATSRGGTLSTEAFF. CDR3 bases: TGTGCCACCAGCAGAGGAGGCACCCTATCCACTGAAGCTTTCTTT.